This T cell receptor beta chain stems from a study of blood T cell repertoires in COVID-19. This clone is a singleton in its sample. The sample contains more than one DNA sequence encoding this CDR3. Measured with immunoSEQ multiplex PCR; TCRdb has only the in-frame clones, and not every one. The sample yields some 400,000 clones, around 87% seen once. Among Cohort 3 donors, those recovered had two negative PCRs, clearance, or symptom resolution. The germline V gene has CDR1 MGHRA and CDR2 YSYEKL. The V gene end was trimmed by 0 bases and the J gene end by 1 base; junction bases not matched to a gene: 6. This CDR3 spans 18 amino acids.

The TCR originated in a man aged 25 to 40 who had recovered from COVID-19. Material: PBMCs or T cells enriched from blood (not recorded which). The rearrangement links TRBV4-1 to TRBJ2-5, with 12 bases that match TRBD2. Written as DNA, the CDR3 is TGCGCCAGCAGCCAAGATTTGGGACTAGCGGGTGGCCAAGAGACCCAGTACTTC. It encodes CASSQDLGLAGGQETQYF.